Presented here are 11 T cell receptor beta chains from one specimen sequenced in a study of T-cell reconstitution after alpha-beta-depleted transplantation in children. A TCRbeta library incorporating unique molecular identifiers was prepared. TCRdb processed the PCR reads anew with MiXCR; each CDR3 protein has one entry. The repertoire holds hundreds of thousands of distinct CDR3 sequences, approximately 12% seen once, with about 2% in the top ten. Here the sequenced sample was PBMCs, mostly from graft donor cells, taken 360 days after TCRalphabeta/CD19-depleted stem cell transplant. These receptors originate from a male patient between 5 and 17 years old who had a stem cell transplant for acute myeloid leukemia, so the T cells may come from the graft donor.

This clonotype was detected a few times. The chain carries TRBV7-2 and TRBJ2-2; 8 bases fit TRBD1. Germline CDR1 reads SGHTA; CDR2 reads FQGNSA. V shed 2 bases and J 3 bases; nucleotides not matched to a gene: 2. The CDR3 is 15 residues long. The CDR3 DNA reads as TGTGCCAGCAGCTTATTGGACAGGGACACCGGGGAGCTGTTTTTT. It encodes CASSLLDRDTGELFF.

At least ten counts were recorded for this clonotype. The chain joins TRBV3-1 to TRBJ2-7; 9 bases agree with TRBD1. The CDR3 totals 14 residues. Germline V gives CDR1 LGHDT, CDR2 YNNKEL (reference sequence). After removal of 6 bases from V and 6 bases from J, the junction contained 9 bases not matched to a gene. The CDR3, as DNA: TGTGCCAGCAGGCATCGGGACAGGGCAGGCGAGCAGTACTTC. Translated: CASRHRDRAGEQYF.

Only a few counts were recorded for this clonotype. V is TRBV7-2 and J is TRBJ2-1, with 9 nucleotides matching TRBD2. J lost 4 bases, V lost 0 bases, and 7 bases had no gene match. The CDR3 totals 17 residues. Per the germline V gene, CDR1 is SGHTA and CDR2 is FQGNSA. The CDR3: CASSLAPPSGIYNEQFF. The CDR3 DNA follows: TGTGCCAGCAGCTTAGCCCCGCCTAGCGGGATTTACAATGAGCAGTTCTTC.

This clonotype was observed a handful of times. CDR3 DNA: TGCAGTGCTAGTGGACAGGTGAACTACGAGCAGTACTTC. Its translation: CSASGQVNYEQYF. The rearrangement links TRBV20-1 to TRBJ2-7, with 7 bases fitting TRBD1. CDR3 size: 13 residues. Losses at the gene ends were 3 bases for V and 3 bases for J; bases not matched to a gene: 5. The germline CDR1 and CDR2 sequences are DFQATT and SNEGSKA (reference sequence).

This clonotype was detected only a few times. The rearrangement joins TRBV28 to TRBJ2-7, with D perhaps assigned TRBD1 or TRBD2 (5 bases each). The CDR3 extends over 14 amino acids. In germline, CDR1 is MDHEN, CDR2 SYDVKM. The V end was cut by 2 bases, the J end by 3 bases, with 11 bases between. CDR3 in amino acids: CASSLGDVYYEQYF. Written as DNA, the CDR3 is TGTGCCAGCAGTTTAGGGGACGTCTACTACGAGCAGTACTTC. The entire variable domain, with the rest obtained from reference TRBV28 and TRBJ2-7, is as follows: DVKVTQSSRYLVKRTGEKVFLECVQDMDHENMFWYRQDPGLGLRLIYFSYDVKMKEKGDIPEGYSVSREKKERFSLILESASTNQTSMYLCASSLGDVYYEQYFGPGTRLTVT.

Written as DNA, the CDR3 is TGTGCCAGCAGGGCTTGGGGCCGGAGTCTAAACATTCAGTACTTC. Its protein is CASRAWGRSLNIQYF. The chain is built from TRBV2 and TRBJ2-4; D perhaps matches TRBD1 (5 bases). V gave up 6 bases and J gave up 6 bases, with 18 bases separating them. CDR1 and CDR2 (germline): SNHLY, FYNNEI. The CDR3 contains 15 residues.

This clonotype was picked up a small number of times. This chain links TRBV20-1 with TRBJ2-1, with 8 bases matching TRBD2. From germline, CDR1 is DFQATT and CDR2 SNEGSKA (reference sequence). The CDR3 covers 15 residues. The J segment lost 0 bases and the V segment lost 6 bases, leaving 7 bases of the junction unmatched. CDR3 bases: TGCAGTGCCTCCATCAGCGGGAGCTCCTACAATGAGCAGTTCTTC. Translation gives CSASISGSSYNEQFF.

This clonotype showed up just a few times. CDR3 sequence: CASGQQSPPNEKLFF. The CDR3 DNA reads TGTGCCAGCGGGCAGCAAAGTCCCCCTAATGAAAAACTGTTTTTT. This chain connects TRBV28 to TRBJ1-4; D not certain. This CDR3 contains 15 residues. Germline loops: CDR1 MDHEN, CDR2 SYDVKM. Deletions cut 8 bases from V and 3 bases from J, with 16 bases between.

The J gene is TRBJ2-5, the V gene TRBV29-1, with D possibly matching TRBD2 (6 bases). This CDR3 is 15 amino acids long. V lost 7 bases, J lost 2 bases, and 20 bases lay in between. Germline V gene data show CDR1 as SQVTM and CDR2 as ANQGSEA. Here the CDR3 DNA reads TGCAGCGCCGGAAGAAGACTAGTTTTACAAGAGACCCAGTACTTC. The encoded protein is CSAGRRLVLQETQYF.

At least ten counts were recorded for this clonotype. The V and J genes are TRBV5-1 and TRBJ1-1; possibly TRBD1 for D (6 bases). The V end lost 3 bases, the J end lost 0 bases, and 12 bases lay between the germline ends. CDR3 length equals 15 residues. Germline CDR1 SGHRS, CDR2 YFSETQ. CDR3 region: CASSWGHHMNTEAFF. CDR3 in DNA: TGCGCCAGCAGCTGGGGACACCACATGAACACTGAAGCTTTCTTT.

The chain links TRBV20-1 to TRBJ2-7, with 10 bases that match TRBD2. The CDR3 is made up of 15 amino acids. V lost 1 base and J lost 2; bases outside the gene matches: 5. Germline lookup yields CDR1 DFQATT and CDR2 SNEGSKA (reference sequence). The CDR3 DNA reads TGCAGTGCTAGAGGGGTCGGACTAGCGGCCTACGAGCAGTACTTC. This encodes CSARGVGLAAYEQYF.